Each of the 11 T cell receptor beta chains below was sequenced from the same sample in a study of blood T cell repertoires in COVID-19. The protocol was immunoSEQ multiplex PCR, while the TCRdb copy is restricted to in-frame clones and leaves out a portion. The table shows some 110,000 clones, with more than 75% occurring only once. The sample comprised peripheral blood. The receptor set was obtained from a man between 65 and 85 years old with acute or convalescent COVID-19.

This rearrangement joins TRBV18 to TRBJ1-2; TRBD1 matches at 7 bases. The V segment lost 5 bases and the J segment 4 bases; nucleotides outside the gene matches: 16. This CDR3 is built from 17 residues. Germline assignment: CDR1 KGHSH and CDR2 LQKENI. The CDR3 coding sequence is TGTGCCAGCTCAGCCAAAACCCCGGGACAGCCCTTCTATGGCTACACCTTC. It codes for CASSAKTPGQPFYGYTF.

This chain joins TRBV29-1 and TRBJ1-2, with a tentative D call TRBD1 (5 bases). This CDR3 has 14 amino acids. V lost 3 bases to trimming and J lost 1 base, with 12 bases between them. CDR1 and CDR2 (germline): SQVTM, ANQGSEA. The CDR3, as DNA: TGCAGCGTTGACGACAGTCGAGATAACTATGGCTACACCTTC. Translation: CSVDDSRDNYGYTF.

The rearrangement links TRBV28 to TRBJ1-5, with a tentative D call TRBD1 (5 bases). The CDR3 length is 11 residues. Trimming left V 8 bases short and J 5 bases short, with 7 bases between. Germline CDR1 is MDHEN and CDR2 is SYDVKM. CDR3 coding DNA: TGTGCCAGCTGCAGGGATCAGCCCCAGCATTTT. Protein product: CASCRDQPQHF.

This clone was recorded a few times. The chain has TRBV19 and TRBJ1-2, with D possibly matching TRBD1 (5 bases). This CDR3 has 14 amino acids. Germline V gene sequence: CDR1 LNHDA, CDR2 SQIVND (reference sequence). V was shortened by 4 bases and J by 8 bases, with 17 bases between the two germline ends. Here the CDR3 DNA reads TGTGCCAGTAGTACCCCCCAAGGAGGGGAGGGCTACACCTTC. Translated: CASSTPQGGEGYTF.

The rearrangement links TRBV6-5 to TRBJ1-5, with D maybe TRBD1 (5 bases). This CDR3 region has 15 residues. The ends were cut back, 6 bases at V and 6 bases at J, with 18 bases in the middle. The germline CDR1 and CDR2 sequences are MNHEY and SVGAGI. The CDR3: CASSPNRRGTQPQHF. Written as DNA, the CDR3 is TGTGCCAGCAGCCCAAATCGGAGGGGTACTCAGCCCCAGCATTTT.

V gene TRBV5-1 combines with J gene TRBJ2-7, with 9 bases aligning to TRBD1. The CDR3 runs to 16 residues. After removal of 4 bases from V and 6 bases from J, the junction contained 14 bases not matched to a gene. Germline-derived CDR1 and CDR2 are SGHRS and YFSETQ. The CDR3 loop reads CASSAGDRAPSSEQYF. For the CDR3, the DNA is TGCGCCAGCAGCGCGGGGGACAGGGCGCCATCGAGCGAGCAGTACTTC.

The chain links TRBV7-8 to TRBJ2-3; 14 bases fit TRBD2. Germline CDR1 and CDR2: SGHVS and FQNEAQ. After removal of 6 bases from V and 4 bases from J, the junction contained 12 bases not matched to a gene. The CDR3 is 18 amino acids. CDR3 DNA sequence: TGTGCCAGCAGTCTTTTAGGGACTAGCGGGGGCAAGGCAGATACGCAGTATTTT. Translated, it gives CASSLLGTSGGKADTQYF.

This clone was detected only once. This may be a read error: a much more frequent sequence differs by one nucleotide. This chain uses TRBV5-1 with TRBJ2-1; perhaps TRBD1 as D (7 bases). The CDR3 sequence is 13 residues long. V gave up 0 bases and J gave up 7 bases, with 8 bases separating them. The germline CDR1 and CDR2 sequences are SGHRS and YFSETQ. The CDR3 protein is CASSLAGGNEQFF. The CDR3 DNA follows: TGCGCCAGCAGCTTGGCAGGGGGGAATGAGCAGTTCTTC. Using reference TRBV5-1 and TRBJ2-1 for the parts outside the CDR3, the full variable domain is KAGVTQTPRYLIKTRGQQVTLSCSPISGHRSVSWYQQTPGQGLQFLFEYFSETQRNKGNFPGRFSGRQFSNSRSEMNVSTLELGDSALYLCASSLAGGNEQFFGPGTRLTVL.

CDR3 bases: TGTGCCACCAGCAGCCGGGACAGATACGAAAAACTGTTTTTT. Protein: CATSSRDRYEKLFF. This chain links TRBV15 with TRBJ1-4; 7 bases are shared with TRBD1. The CDR3 sequence is 14 residues long. V was clipped by 3 bases and J by 8 bases; unmatched bases: 6. From germline, CDR1 is LNHNV and CDR2 YYDKDF (reference sequence). The variable domain in full, completed from reference TRBV15 and TRBJ1-4, reads DAMVIQNPRYQVTQFGKPVTLSCSQTLNHNVMYWYQQKSSQAPKLLFHYYDKDFNNEADTPDNFQSRRPNTSFCFLDIRSPGLGDTAMYLCATSSRDRYEKLFFGSGTQLSVL.

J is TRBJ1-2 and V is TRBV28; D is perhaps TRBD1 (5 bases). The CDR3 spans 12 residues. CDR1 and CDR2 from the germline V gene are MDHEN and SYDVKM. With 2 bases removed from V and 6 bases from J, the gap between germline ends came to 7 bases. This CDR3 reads CASSLNRNGYTF. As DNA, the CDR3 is TGTGCCAGCAGTTTAAACAGGAATGGCTACACCTTC.

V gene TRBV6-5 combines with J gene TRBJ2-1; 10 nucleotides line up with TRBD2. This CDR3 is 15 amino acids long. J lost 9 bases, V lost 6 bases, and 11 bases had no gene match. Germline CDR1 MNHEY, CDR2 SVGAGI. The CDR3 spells CASRPLAGGLFEQFF. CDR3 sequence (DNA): TGTGCCAGCAGACCATTAGCGGGAGGATTATTTGAGCAGTTCTTC.